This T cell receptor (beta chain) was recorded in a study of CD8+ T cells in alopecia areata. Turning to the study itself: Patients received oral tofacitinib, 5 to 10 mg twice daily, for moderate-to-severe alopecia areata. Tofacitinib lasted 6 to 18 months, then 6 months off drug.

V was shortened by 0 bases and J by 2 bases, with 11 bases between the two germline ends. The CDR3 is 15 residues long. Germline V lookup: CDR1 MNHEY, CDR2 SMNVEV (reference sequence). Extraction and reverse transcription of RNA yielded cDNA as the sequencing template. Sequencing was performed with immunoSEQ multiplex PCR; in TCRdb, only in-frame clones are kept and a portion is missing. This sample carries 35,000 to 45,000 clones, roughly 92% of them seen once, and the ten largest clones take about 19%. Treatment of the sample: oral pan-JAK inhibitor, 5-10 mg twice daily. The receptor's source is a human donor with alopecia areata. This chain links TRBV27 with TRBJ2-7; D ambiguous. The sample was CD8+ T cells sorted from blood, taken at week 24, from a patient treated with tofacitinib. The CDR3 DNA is TGTGCCAGCAGTTTATCGGGCAGGAGAACCTACGAGCAGTACTTC. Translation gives CASSLSGRRTYEQYF.